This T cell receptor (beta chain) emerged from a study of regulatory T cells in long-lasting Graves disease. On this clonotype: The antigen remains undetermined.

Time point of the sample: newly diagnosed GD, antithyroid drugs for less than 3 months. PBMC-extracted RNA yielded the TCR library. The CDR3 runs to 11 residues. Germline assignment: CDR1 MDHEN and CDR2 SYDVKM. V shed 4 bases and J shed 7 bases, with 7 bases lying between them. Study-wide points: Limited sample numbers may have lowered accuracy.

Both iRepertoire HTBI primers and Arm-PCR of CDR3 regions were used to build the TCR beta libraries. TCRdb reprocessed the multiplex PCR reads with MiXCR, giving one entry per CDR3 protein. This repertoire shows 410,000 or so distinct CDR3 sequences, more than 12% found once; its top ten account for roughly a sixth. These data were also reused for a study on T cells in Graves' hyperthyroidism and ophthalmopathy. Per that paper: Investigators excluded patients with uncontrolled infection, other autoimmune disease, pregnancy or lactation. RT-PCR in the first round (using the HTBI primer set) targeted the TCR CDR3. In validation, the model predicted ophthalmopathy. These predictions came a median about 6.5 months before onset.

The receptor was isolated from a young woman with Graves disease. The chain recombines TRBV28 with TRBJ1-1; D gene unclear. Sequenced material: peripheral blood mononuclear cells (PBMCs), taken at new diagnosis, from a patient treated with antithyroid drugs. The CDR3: CASSSTYEAFF. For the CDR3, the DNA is TGTGCCAGCAGTTCAACCTATGAAGCTTTCTTT.